Below, 17 T cell receptor beta chains from the same sample are listed, as sequenced in a study of human thymus T cells. Obtained as resections during corrective heart surgery, the thymus tissue was then studied. Clones were sequenced by immunoSEQ multiplex PCR, and TCRdb holds only the in-frame ones, with some missing. The data contain roughly 120,000 clones, around 94% of them singletons. Sequenced: thymus tissue. The receptor source for this set is a boy under three years old with a congenital heart defect but otherwise immunologically healthy.

CDR3 sequence reads: CAWRRLDREFPYEQYF. In DNA, the CDR3 is TGTGCCTGGAGGAGACTTGACAGGGAATTTCCCTACGAGCAGTACTTC. V and J are TRBV30 and TRBJ2-7, with 7 bases aligning to TRBD1. The CDR3 extends over 16 amino acids. CDR1 is GTSNPN, CDR2 SVGIG, per germline (reference sequence). V trimming: 3 bases; J trimming: 2 bases; junction bases outside the gene matches: 13.

The chain links TRBV5-1 to TRBJ1-2; possibly TRBD1 for D (6 bases). Trimming cost V 3 bases and J 2 bases, with 11 bases left between them. The CDR3 covers 14 residues. CDR1 SGHRS and CDR2 YFSETQ come from the germline V gene. This CDR3 is CASSSIRGNYGYTF. CDR3 DNA: TGCGCCAGCAGCTCGATTAGGGGGAACTATGGCTACACCTTC.

Worth noting for this clone: The sample holds other DNA sequences that translate to the same CDR3. The rearrangement links TRBV11-2 to TRBJ2-3; D not resolved. V was trimmed by 0 bases and J by 5 bases, leaving 6 bases between them. This CDR3 has 13 residues. CDR1 and CDR2 from the germline V gene are SGHAT and FQNNGV. CDR3 in DNA: TGTGCCAGCAGCTTAGAGGGCGGAGATACGCAGTATTTT. Translated, it gives CASSLEGGDTQYF.

CDR3 sequence: CAWSLFGTGERGRRNQPQHF. CDR3 DNA: TGTGCCTGGAGCTTGTTTGGGACAGGAGAAAGAGGTAGGCGCAATCAGCCCCAGCATTTT. The chain joins TRBV30 to TRBJ1-5, with TRBD1 identical over 8 bases. The junction had 21 bases not matched to a gene; V was cut back by 3 bases and J by 2 bases. The CDR3 is made up of 20 amino acids. Germline assignment: CDR1 GTSNPN and CDR2 SVGIG (reference sequence).

The chain joins TRBV5-6 to TRBJ2-3; 7 bases fit TRBD1. The junction had 2 bases not matched to a gene; V was cut back by 3 bases and J by 1 base. The CDR3 loop spans 14 amino acids. Germline V gene lookup returns CDR1 SGHDT and CDR2 YYEEEE. This CDR3 is CASSWGTGTDTQYF. Here the CDR3 DNA reads TGTGCCAGCAGCTGGGGGACAGGCACAGATACGCAGTATTTT.

V usage is TRBV4-3 and J usage is TRBJ2-1; 10 nucleotides agree with TRBD2. The J segment lost 3 bases and the V segment lost 4 bases, leaving 9 bases of the junction unmatched. The V gene's germline CDR1 is LGHNA and CDR2 YSLEER. CDR3 length: 17 amino acids. CDR3 in amino acids: CASSPRIAGGSYNEQFF. Here the CDR3 DNA reads TGCGCCAGCAGCCCCCGGATAGCGGGGGGAAGCTACAATGAGCAGTTCTTC.

The chain uses TRBV6-5 and TRBJ1-6; D possibly corresponds to TRBD1 (6 bases). The V and J ends lost 10 bases and 5 bases respectively, with 12 bases between them. The CDR3 totals 13 residues. CDR1 is MNHEY, CDR2 SVGAGI, per germline. CDR3 residues: CATQDSHNSPLHF. In nucleotides, the CDR3 is TGTGCCACCCAGGACAGCCATAATTCACCCCTCCACTTT.

The chain carries TRBV27 and TRBJ2-7, with D uncertain. Germline CDR1 reads MNHEY; CDR2 reads SMNVEV (reference sequence). The CDR3 extends over 17 amino acids. Trimming took off 8 bases at V and 3 bases at J, with 26 bases between the two ends. DNA of the CDR3: TGTGCCAGCTTCCCCTGGGTGGGCAGGCCCCCCGTCTACGAGCAGTACTTC. It yields the protein CASFPWVGRPPVYEQYF.

V is TRBV4-3 and J is TRBJ1-2; 12 bases map to TRBD1. Looked up from germline, CDR1 is LGHNA and CDR2 is YSLEER. Losses at the gene ends were 0 bases for V and 8 bases for J; bases not matched to a gene: 7. The CDR3 contains 16 residues. DNA for the CDR3: TGCGCCAGCAGCCAAGATCGTTACGGGACAGGGGGCGGCTACACCTTC. Encoded protein: CASSQDRYGTGGGYTF.

The chain carries TRBV25-1 and TRBJ2-5; 8 bases are a match to TRBD2. CDR3 length: 14 residues. J lost 7 bases, V lost 7 bases, and 11 bases had no gene match. From germline, CDR1 is MGHDK and CDR2 SYGVNS. CDR3 sequence (DNA): TGTGCCAGCACCCTTAGCGGGGCCCAGGGGACCCAGTACTTC. Encoded protein: CASTLSGAQGTQYF.

The chain has TRBV11-2 and TRBJ2-3, with D perhaps matching TRBD1 (5 bases). CDR1 and CDR2 (germline): SGHAT, FQNNGV. This CDR3 spans 12 amino acids. Trimming shortened V by 3 bases and J by 11 bases, and 12 bases separated the two germline ends. For the CDR3, the DNA is TGTGCCAGCAGCTTCGCACAGGAGTTGCAGTATTTT. Its protein product is CASSFAQELQYF.

The chain uses TRBV29-1 and TRBJ2-5; 10 nucleotides agree with TRBD1. The CDR3 has 14 amino acids. V dropped 7 bases and J dropped 3; count of bases not matched to a gene: 8. Germline values: CDR1 SQVTM, CDR2 ANQGSEA. CDR3 sequence reads: CSDPRDRGKETQYF. The CDR3 DNA is TGCAGCGACCCCCGGGACAGGGGAAAAGAGACCCAGTACTTC.

This clone appeared a few times. The chain joins TRBV28 to TRBJ1-2, with TRBD1 matching over 8 bases. The germline V gene encodes CDR1 MDHEN and CDR2 SYDVKM. J lost 7 bases, V lost 7 bases, and 5 bases had no gene match. The CDR3 is 12 residues long. CDR3 DNA sequence: TGTGCCAGCACCTCGGACAGGGCTGGCTACACCTTC. It is translated as CASTSDRAGYTF.

The chain combines TRBV6-5 with TRBJ1-2; 7 nucleotides agree with TRBD1. This CDR3 is built from 15 residues. With V trimmed by 6 bases and J by 5 bases, 12 bases remained unmatched. Germline V CDR1 and CDR2: MNHEY, SVGAGI. CDR3 bases: TGTGCCAGCAGAGCAAGCCCCGGGACAGCTTATGGCTACACCTTC. It yields the protein CASRASPGTAYGYTF.

The gene calls are TRBV5-1 and TRBJ1-2, with TRBD1 identical over 9 bases. The ends lost 0 bases at V and 5 bases at J; junction bases unmatched: 8. Per the germline V gene, CDR1 is SGHRS and CDR2 is YFSETQ. This CDR3 region has 16 residues. In DNA form, the CDR3 reads TGCGCCAGCAGCTTGGATCACAGGGGGCTTAAGTATGGCTACACCTTC. Translating gives CASSLDHRGLKYGYTF. Complete variable domain (other parts from reference TRBV5-1 and TRBJ1-2): KAGVTQTPRYLIKTRGQQVTLSCSPISGHRSVSWYQQTPGQGLQFLFEYFSETQRNKGNFPGRFSGRQFSNSRSEMNVSTLELGDSALYLCASSLDHRGLKYGYTFGSGTRLTVV.

This chain connects TRBV12-5 to TRBJ1-2, with 9 positions matching TRBD1. This CDR3 region has 13 residues. Germline-derived CDR1 and CDR2 are LGHNT and FRNRAP. The CDR3 region has the DNA TGTGCCTCAGGGACAGGGCCAAACTATGGCTACACCTTC. Translation gives CASGTGPNYGYTF.

This chain joins TRBV9 and TRBJ2-2, with 10 nucleotides matching TRBD1. CDR1 SGDLS and CDR2 YYNGEE come from the germline V gene. With 0 bases clipped from V and 4 bases from J, the junction kept 0 bases outside the gene matches. This CDR3 has 15 amino acids. The CDR3 reads CASSVGTGGTGELFF. As DNA, the CDR3 is TGTGCCAGCAGCGTAGGGACAGGGGGCACCGGGGAGCTGTTTTTT.